This T cell receptor beta chain was recovered during a study of graft-versus-host responses after intestinal transplantation. Study summary: Multivisceral, liver-intestinal, or isolated intestinal transplants were given to recipients. Anti-thymocyte globulin induction preceded about three years of tacrolimus and steroid maintenance in all recipients. Study-wide results and limits: Individuals who had graft-donor T cell macrochimerism had allografts that showed high graft-versus-host to host-versus-graft clonal ratios. Association was observed between peak circulating GvH clone levels and early post-transplant HvG declines.

As regards this clone: Its antigen is currently unknown.

V lost 7 bases to trimming and J lost 7 bases, with 26 bases between them. CDR3 length equals 15 residues. Per germline, CDR1 SQVTM and CDR2 ANQGSEA. Generated by immunoSEQ multiplex PCR, the TCRdb table keeps only in-frame clones and is missing some. The sample has some 62,000 clones, roughly nine tenths seen once; the top ten hold roughly 1.6%. The receptor comes from a human donor who was the organ donor for an intestinal transplant. The specimen comprised unstimulated CD8+ T cells sorted from spleen or lymph node cells, sampled before transplant. The chain combines TRBV29-1 with TRBJ2-7; D is perhaps TRBD2 (6 bases). The CDR3 here is CSASGAGSDFREQYF. The DNA for the CDR3 is TGCAGCGCATCTGGGGCGGGGAGTGACTTTCGGGAGCAGTACTTC.